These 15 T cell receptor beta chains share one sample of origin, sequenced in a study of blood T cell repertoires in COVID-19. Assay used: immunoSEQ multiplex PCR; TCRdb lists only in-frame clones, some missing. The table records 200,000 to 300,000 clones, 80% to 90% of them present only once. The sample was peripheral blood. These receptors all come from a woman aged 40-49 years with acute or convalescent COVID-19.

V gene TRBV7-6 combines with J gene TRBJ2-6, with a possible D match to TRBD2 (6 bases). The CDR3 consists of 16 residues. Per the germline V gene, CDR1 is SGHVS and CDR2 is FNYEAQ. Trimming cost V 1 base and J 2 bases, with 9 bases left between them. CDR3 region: CASSLEPGAGANVLTF. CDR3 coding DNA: TGTGCCAGCAGCTTAGAGCCGGGGGCTGGGGCCAACGTCCTGACTTTC.

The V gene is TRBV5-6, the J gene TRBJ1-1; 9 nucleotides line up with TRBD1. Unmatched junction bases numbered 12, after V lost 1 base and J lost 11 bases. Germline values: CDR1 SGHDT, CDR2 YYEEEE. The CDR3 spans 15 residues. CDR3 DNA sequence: TGTGCCAGCAGCTTGAGTCACAGGGGGCGCGAAGAGGCTTTCTTT. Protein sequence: CASSLSHRGREEAFF.

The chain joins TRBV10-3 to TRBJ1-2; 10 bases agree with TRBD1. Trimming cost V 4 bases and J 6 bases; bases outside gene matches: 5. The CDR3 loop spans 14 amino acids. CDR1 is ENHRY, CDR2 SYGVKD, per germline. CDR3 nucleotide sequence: TGTGCCATCAGTGGTGACAGGGGGCTTGATGGCTACACCTTC. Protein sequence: CAISGDRGLDGYTF.

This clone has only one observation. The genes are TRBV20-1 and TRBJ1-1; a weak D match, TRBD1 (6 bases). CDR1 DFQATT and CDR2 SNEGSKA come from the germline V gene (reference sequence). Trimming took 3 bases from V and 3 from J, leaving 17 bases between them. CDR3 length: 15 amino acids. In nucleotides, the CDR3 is TGCAGTGCTAGTCAAGGGGCAGGGGTGGACACTGAAGCTTTCTTT. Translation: CSASQGAGVDTEAFF.

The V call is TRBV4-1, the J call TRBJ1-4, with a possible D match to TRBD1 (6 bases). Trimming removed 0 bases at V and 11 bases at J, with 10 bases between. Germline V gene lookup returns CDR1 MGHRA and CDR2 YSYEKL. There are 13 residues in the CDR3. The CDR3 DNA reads TGCGCCAGCAGCCAAGATTTGAGGGGGAAACTGTTTTTT. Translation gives CASSQDLRGKLFF.

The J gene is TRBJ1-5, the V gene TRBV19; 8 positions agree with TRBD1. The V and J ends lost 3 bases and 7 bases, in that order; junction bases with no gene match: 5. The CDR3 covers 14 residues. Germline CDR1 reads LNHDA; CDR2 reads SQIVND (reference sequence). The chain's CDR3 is CASSMDRVGQPQHF. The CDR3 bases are TGTGCCAGTAGTATGGACAGGGTCGGGCAGCCCCAGCATTTT.

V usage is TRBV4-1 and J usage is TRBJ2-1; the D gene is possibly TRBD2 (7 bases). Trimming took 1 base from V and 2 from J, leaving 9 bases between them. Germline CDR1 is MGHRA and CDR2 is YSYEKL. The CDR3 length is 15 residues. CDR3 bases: TGCGCCAGCAGCCAAGCCGGGGGGCCCTACAATGAGCAGTTCTTC. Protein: CASSQAGGPYNEQFF.

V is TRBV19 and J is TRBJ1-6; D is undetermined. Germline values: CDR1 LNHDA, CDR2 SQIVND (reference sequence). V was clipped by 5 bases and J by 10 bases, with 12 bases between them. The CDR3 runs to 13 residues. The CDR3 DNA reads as TGTGCCAGTAGTTCCCGCGGGCACTCACCCCTCCACTTT. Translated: CASSSRGHSPLHF.

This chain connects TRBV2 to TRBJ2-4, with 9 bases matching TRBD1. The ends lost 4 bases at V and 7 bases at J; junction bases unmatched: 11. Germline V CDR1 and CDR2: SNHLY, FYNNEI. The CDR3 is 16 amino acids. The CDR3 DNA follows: TGTGCCAGCAGTGTCTTCCGGGACAGGGAGGACAACATTCAGTACTTC. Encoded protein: CASSVFRDREDNIQYF.

The CDR3 DNA sequence: TGTGCCAGCAGCTCAGGACAGGGAGAGGTTGAAAAACTGTTTTTT. Translated: CASSSGQGEVEKLFF. The chain joins TRBV5-8 to TRBJ1-4; 8 bases fit TRBD1. From germline, CDR1 is SGHTS and CDR2 YDEGEE. Losses at the gene ends were 3 bases for V and 7 bases for J; bases not matched to a gene: 8. This CDR3 is built from 15 residues. Full variable domain (remainder filled in from reference TRBV5-8 and TRBJ1-4): EAGVTQSPTHLIKTRGQQATLRCSPISGHTSVYWYQQALGLGLQFLLWYDEGEERNRGNFPPRFSGRQFPNYSSELNVNALELEDSALYLCASSSGQGEVEKLFFGSGTQLSVL.

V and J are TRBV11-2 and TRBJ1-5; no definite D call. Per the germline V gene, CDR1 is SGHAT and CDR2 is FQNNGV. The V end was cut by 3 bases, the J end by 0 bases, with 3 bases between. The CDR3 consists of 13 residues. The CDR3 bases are TGTGCCAGCAGCTTCTATAGCAATCAGCCCCAGCATTTT. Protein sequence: CASSFYSNQPQHF.

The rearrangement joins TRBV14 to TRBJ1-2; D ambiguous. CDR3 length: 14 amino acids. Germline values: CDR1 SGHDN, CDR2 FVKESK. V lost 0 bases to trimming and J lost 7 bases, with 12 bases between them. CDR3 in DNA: TGTGCCAGCAGCCAAGATCGTCCCCGGGGTGGCTACACCTTC. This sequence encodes CASSQDRPRGGYTF.

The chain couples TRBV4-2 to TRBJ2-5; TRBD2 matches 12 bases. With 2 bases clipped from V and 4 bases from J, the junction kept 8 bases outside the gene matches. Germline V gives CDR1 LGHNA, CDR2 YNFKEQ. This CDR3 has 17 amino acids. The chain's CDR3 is CASSQRTSGVVRETQYF. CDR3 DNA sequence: TGTGCCAGCAGCCAAAGGACTAGCGGGGTAGTACGAGAGACCCAGTACTTC.

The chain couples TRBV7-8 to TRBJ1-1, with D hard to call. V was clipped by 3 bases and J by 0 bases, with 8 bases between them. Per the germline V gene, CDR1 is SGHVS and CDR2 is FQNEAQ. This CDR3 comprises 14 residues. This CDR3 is CASSFSEVNTEAFF. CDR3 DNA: TGTGCCAGCAGCTTCTCAGAGGTGAACACTGAAGCTTTCTTT. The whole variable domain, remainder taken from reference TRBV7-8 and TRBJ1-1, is GAGVSQSPRYKVAKRGQDVALRCDPISGHVSLFWYQQALGQGPEFLTYFQNEAQLDKSGLPSDRFFAERPEGSVSTLKIQRTQQEDSAVYLCASSFSEVNTEAFFGQGTRLTVV.

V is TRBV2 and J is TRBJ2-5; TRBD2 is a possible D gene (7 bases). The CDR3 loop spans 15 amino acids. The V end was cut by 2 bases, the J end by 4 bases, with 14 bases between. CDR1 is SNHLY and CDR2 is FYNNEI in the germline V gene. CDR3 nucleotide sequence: TGTGCCAGCAGTGAATGGGAGGGGGAAGGAGAGACCCAGTACTTC. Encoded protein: CASSEWEGEGETQYF.